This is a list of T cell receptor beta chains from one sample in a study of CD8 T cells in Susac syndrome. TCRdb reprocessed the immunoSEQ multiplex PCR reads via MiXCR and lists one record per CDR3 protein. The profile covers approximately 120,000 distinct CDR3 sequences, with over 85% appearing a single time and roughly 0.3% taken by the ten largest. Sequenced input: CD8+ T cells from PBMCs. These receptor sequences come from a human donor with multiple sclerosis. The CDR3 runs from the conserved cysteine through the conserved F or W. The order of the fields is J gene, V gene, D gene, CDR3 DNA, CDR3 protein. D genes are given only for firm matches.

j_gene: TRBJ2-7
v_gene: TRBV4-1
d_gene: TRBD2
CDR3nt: TGCGCCAGCAGCCCTGCGGCCCTAGCGGGGACCTCCTACGAGCAGTACTTC
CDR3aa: CASSPAALAGTSYEQYF

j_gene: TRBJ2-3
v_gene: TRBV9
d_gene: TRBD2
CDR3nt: TGTGCCAGCAGCGCAACTAGCGGGGCCCACAATTTT
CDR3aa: CASSATSGAHNF

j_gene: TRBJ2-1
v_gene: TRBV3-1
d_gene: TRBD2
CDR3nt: TGTGCCAGCAGCCTAGGGACTAGATTATATGAGCAGTTCTTC
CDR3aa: CASSLGTRLYEQFF

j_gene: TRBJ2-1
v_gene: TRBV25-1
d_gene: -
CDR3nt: TGTGCCAGCAGTGAATATGTCAATGAGCAGTTCTTC
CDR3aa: CASSEYVNEQFF

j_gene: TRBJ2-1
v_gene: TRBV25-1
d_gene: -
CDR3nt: TGTGCCAGCAGTGCTACCCGAGGGGCCTTATACAATGAGCAGTTCTTC
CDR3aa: CASSATRGALYNEQFF

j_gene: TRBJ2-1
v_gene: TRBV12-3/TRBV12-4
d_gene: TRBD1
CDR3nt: TGTGCCAGCAGCGTAGGGGGCGAAGTCAATGAGCAGTTCTTC
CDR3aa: CASSVGGEVNEQFF

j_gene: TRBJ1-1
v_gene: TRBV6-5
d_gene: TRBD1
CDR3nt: TGTGCCAGCAGTGACAGGGGATATATGAACACTGAAGCTTTCTTT
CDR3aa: CASSDRGYMNTEAFF

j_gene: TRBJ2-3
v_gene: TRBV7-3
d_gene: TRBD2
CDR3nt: TGTGCCAGCAGCTTAACCTTTAGACTAGCGGGGAGAGATACGCAGTATTTT
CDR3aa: CASSLTFRLAGRDTQYF

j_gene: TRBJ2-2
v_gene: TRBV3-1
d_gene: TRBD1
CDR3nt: TGTGCCAGCAGCCGAACAGGGGGCGGATACACCGGGGAGCTGTTTTTT
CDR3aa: CASSRTGGGYTGELFF

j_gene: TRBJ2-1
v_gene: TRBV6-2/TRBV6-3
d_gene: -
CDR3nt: TGTGCCAGCAGCCCCGTCTCAGTGGGACCCTACAATGAGCAGTTCTTC
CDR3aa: CASSPVSVGPYNEQFF